One sample yielded the 32 T cell receptor beta chains listed below, sequenced in a study of T cell responses to AZD1222 COVID-19 vaccine. Assay: immunoSEQ multiplex PCR; the TCRdb copy retains only in-frame clones and omits some. The profile covers around 81,000 clones, with 91% appearing a single time and 6.5% to 9.5% taken by the ten largest. Sequencing was performed on peripheral blood, taken 28 days after the second AZD1222 dose. These receptors were obtained from an adult who received the AZD1222 COVID-19 vaccine.

The V gene is TRBV4-1, the J gene TRBJ2-7; perhaps TRBD2 as D (6 bases). Germline V CDR1 and CDR2: MGHRA, YSYEKL. V was shortened by 1 base and J by 6 bases, with 10 bases between the two germline ends. This CDR3 contains 13 residues. The CDR3 DNA follows: TGCGCCAGCAGCCAAGTCGCGGGAACCGAGCAGTACTTC. This gives the protein CASSQVAGTEQYF.

The chain has TRBV3-1 (or the pseudogene TRBV3-2) and TRBJ1-1, with D hard to call. CDR1 LGHDT and CDR2 YNNKEL come from the germline V gene (reference sequence). The CDR3 is 14 residues long. The V end was cut by 1 base, the J end by 3 bases, with 9 bases between. The CDR3: CASSQGAGYTEAFF. Here the CDR3 DNA reads TGTGCCAGCAGCCAAGGGGCGGGTTACACTGAAGCTTTCTTT.

The rearrangement links TRBV6-6 to TRBJ1-1; no reliable D call. V was pared by 0 bases and J by 5 bases, with 1 base between. The germline CDR1 and CDR2 sequences are MNHNY and SVGAGI (reference sequence). This CDR3 spans 11 amino acids. CDR3 in amino acids: CASSYSTEAFF. CDR3 nucleotides: TGTGCCAGCAGTTACTCAACTGAAGCTTTCTTT.

This chain joins TRBV18 and TRBJ2-2; maybe TRBD2 (6 bases). The CDR3 runs 15 residues. The V gene's germline CDR1 is KGHSH and CDR2 LQKENI. V lost 6 bases, J lost 1 base, and 12 bases lay in between. The CDR3 region has the DNA TGTGCCAGCTCCTCCGGGACTGGGAACACCGGGGAGCTGTTTTTT. As protein: CASSSGTGNTGELFF. Combining the CDR3 with reference TRBV18 and TRBJ2-2 gives the whole variable domain NAGVMQNPRHLVRRRGQEARLRCSPMKGHSHVYWYRQLPEEGLKFMVYLQKENIIDESGMPKERFSAEFPKEGPSILRIQQVVRGDSAAYFCASSSGTGNTGELFFGEGSRLTVL.

The chain has TRBV29-1 and TRBJ2-7, with D possibly TRBD1 on 6 matching bases. Germline V gives CDR1 SQVTM, CDR2 ANQGSEA. V shed 4 bases and J shed 3 bases, with 16 bases lying between them. CDR3 length: 14 residues. CDR3 region: CSVGGLDSVYEQYF. For the CDR3, the DNA is TGCAGCGTTGGTGGACTGGACAGTGTCTACGAGCAGTACTTC.

V usage is TRBV7-2 and J usage is TRBJ2-2; D is unclear. In germline, CDR1 is SGHTA, CDR2 FQGNSA. Trimming shortened V by 3 bases and J by 6 bases, and 11 bases separated the two germline ends. CDR3 length equals 14 residues. The CDR3 sequence: CASSFSSPAGELFF. CDR3 in DNA: TGTGCCAGCAGCTTTTCTTCACCGGCCGGGGAGCTGTTTTTT.

The rearrangement joins TRBV2 to TRBJ2-7; TRBD1 aligns across 7 bases. The V gene's germline CDR1 is SNHLY and CDR2 FYNNEI. The CDR3 runs 14 residues. J lost 2 bases, V lost 10 bases, and 11 bases had no gene match. CDR3 sequence reads: CATRPGQLPYEQYF. In DNA, the CDR3 is TGTGCCACCAGACCGGGACAGCTACCCTACGAGCAGTACTTC.

V and J are TRBV19 and TRBJ2-7; either TRBD1 or TRBD2 may supply D (6 bases each). Per the germline V gene, CDR1 is LNHDA and CDR2 is SQIVND (reference sequence). CDR3 size: 17 residues. The V gene lost 5 bases and the J gene lost 2 bases, with 22 bases spanning the gap. CDR3: CASSPTRGARGPYEQYF. The CDR3 DNA sequence: TGTGCCAGTAGTCCTACGAGGGGGGCACGGGGCCCCTACGAGCAGTACTTC.

The chain recombines TRBV30 with TRBJ2-5; D not resolved. The CDR3 runs to 13 residues. Trimming shortened V by 0 bases and J by 2 bases, and 7 bases separated the two germline ends. Germline CDR1 and CDR2: GTSNPN and SVGIG (reference sequence). CDR3 sequence: CAWSVQLQETQYF. Here the CDR3 DNA reads TGTGCCTGGAGTGTTCAGCTTCAAGAGACCCAGTACTTC. Complete variable domain (other parts from reference TRBV30 and TRBJ2-5): SQTIHQWPATLVQPVGSPLSLECTVEGTSNPNLYWYRQAAGRGLQLLFYSVGIGQISSEVPQNLSASRPQDRQFILSSKKLLLSDSGFYLCAWSVQLQETQYFGPGTRLLVL.

V gene TRBV11-2 combines with J gene TRBJ2-7; tentative D call: TRBD1 (6 bases). CDR1 and CDR2 (germline): SGHAT, FQNNGV. CDR3 length: 15 amino acids. Trimming took off 5 bases at V and 2 bases at J, with 16 bases between the two ends. The CDR3 bases are TGTGCCAGCAGCCCAGGGGTTCGTATGACCTACGAGCAGTACTTC. Amino acid sequence: CASSPGVRMTYEQYF. The variable domain in full, with the rest retrieved from reference TRBV11-2 and TRBJ2-7, is EAGVAQSPRYKIIEKRQSVAFWCNPISGHATLYWYQQILGQGPKLLIQFQNNGVVDDSQLPKDRFSAERLKGVDSTLKIQPAKLEDSAVYLCASSPGVRMTYEQYFGPGTRLTVT.

The chain couples TRBV7-2 to TRBJ2-7; no clear D. Germline CDR1 is SGHTA and CDR2 is FQGNSA. The CDR3 sequence is 11 residues long. Trimming took off 3 bases at V and 5 bases at J, with 5 bases between the two ends. The CDR3 spells CASSLKHEQYF. DNA of the CDR3: TGTGCCAGCAGCTTGAAGCACGAGCAGTACTTC.

The gene calls are TRBV6-1 and TRBJ1-1; TRBD1 matches at 8 bases. This CDR3 contains 16 residues. Germline values: CDR1 MNHNS, CDR2 SASEGT. Trimming took 3 bases from V and 4 from J; bases not matched to a gene: 10. The CDR3 loop reads CASSDKTGAVLTEAFF. CDR3 DNA sequence: TGTGCCAGCAGTGACAAGACAGGGGCGGTTCTCACTGAAGCTTTCTTT.

This rearrangement joins TRBV24-1 to TRBJ2-2; a weak D match, TRBD1 (6 bases). The germline V and J ends were trimmed by 3 bases and 0 bases, with 16 bases remaining between them. Germline loops: CDR1 KGHDR, CDR2 SFDVKD. The CDR3 runs to 18 residues. In DNA, the CDR3 is TGTGCCACCAGTGATCCAAGACAGGACCCAGCGAACACCGGGGAGCTGTTTTTT. Translated, it gives CATSDPRQDPANTGELFF.

The chain has TRBV25-1 and TRBJ1-1; 7 nucleotides agree with TRBD1. V gave up 6 bases and J gave up 0 bases; unmatched junction bases: 4. From germline, CDR1 is MGHDK and CDR2 SYGVNS. The CDR3 has 14 amino acids. The CDR3 sequence: CASRETGMNTEAFF. The CDR3 DNA sequence: TGTGCCAGCAGGGAGACAGGGATGAACACTGAAGCTTTCTTT.

V is TRBV6-4 and J is TRBJ2-2; TRBD2 aligns across 7 bases. CDR3 length: 15 residues. V trimming: 3 bases; J trimming: 4 bases; junction bases outside the gene matches: 5. Germline-derived CDR1 and CDR2 are MRHNA and SNTAGT. In nucleotides, the CDR3 is TGTGCCAGCAGTGAGTTTCGCGGGAGCACCGGGGAGCTGTTTTTT. Translating gives CASSEFRGSTGELFF.

The rearrangement links TRBV7-3 to TRBJ2-1; D may be TRBD1 (6 bases). CDR3 length: 17 residues. The V and J ends lost 5 bases and 0 bases respectively, with 17 bases between them. Germline-derived CDR1 and CDR2 are SGHTA and FQGTGA. The CDR3 DNA sequence: TGTGCCAGCAGCGTGGGTGGGGGCTTCAGCTCCTACAATGAGCAGTTCTTC. Amino acids: CASSVGGGFSSYNEQFF.

The chain couples TRBV11-2 to TRBJ2-5, with 11 bases matching TRBD2. J was trimmed by 1 base and V by 8 bases; bases with no gene match: 6. The CDR3 is 15 amino acids. The germline gives CDR1 SGHAT, CDR2 FQNNGV. The CDR3 region has the DNA TGTGCCAGCTCTATGGGGACTAGCGGCCAAGAGACCCAGTACTTC. It translates to CASSMGTSGQETQYF.

This clone has only a few counts. The chain combines TRBV13 with TRBJ2-2; 13 bases match TRBD2. V gave up 4 bases and J gave up 3 bases; unmatched junction bases: 5. Germline lookup yields CDR1 PRHDT and CDR2 FYEKMQ (reference sequence). CDR3 length: 17 residues. CDR3 bases: TGTGCCAGCAGCTCGCGGACTAGCGGGAGCGACACCGGGGAGCTGTTTTTT. Its protein product is CASSSRTSGSDTGELFF.

The chain uses TRBV7-7 and TRBJ2-1; no clear D. V lost 5 bases to trimming and J lost 6 bases, with 8 bases between them. CDR3 length: 12 amino acids. The germline V gene encodes CDR1 SSHAT and CDR2 FNYEAQ (reference sequence). The CDR3 nucleotides read TGTGCCAGCAGCCCCGATACCAATGAGCAGTTCTTC. Its protein product is CASSPDTNEQFF.

The genes are TRBV5-1 and TRBJ2-2; D remains unclear. The V gene lost 3 bases and the J gene lost 7 bases, with 10 bases spanning the gap. The CDR3 runs to 13 residues. Germline V gene data show CDR1 as SGHRS and CDR2 as YFSETQ. CDR3 bases: TGCGCCAGCAGCTCGGCAAGAAGCGGGGAGCTGTTTTTT. Amino acid sequence: CASSSARSGELFF.

This clone has a handful of counts. CDR3 coding DNA: TGCAGCGTTCCCGGCCGGGGGATCGATGGCTACACCTTC. Its translation is CSVPGRGIDGYTF. The rearrangement joins TRBV29-1 to TRBJ1-2, with D possibly matching TRBD1 (5 bases). In germline, CDR1 is SQVTM, CDR2 ANQGSEA. V was clipped by 5 bases and J by 6 bases, with 16 bases between them. This CDR3 is built from 13 residues. Combining the CDR3 with reference TRBV29-1 and TRBJ1-2 gives the whole variable domain SAVISQKPSRDICQRGTSLTIQCQVDSQVTMMFWYRQQPGQSLTLIATANQGSEATYESGFVIDKFPISRPNLTFSTLTVSNMSPEDSSIYLCSVPGRGIDGYTFGSGTRLTVV.

The chain combines TRBV2 with TRBJ2-1; TRBD1 matches at 9 bases. Trimming cost V 6 bases and J 9 bases; bases outside gene matches: 9. CDR1 and CDR2 from the germline V gene are SNHLY and FYNNEI. The CDR3 runs 14 residues. CDR3: CASSSTGGGPEQFF. The CDR3 DNA reads as TGTGCCAGCAGCTCGACAGGGGGAGGACCTGAGCAGTTCTTC.

V and J are TRBV19 and TRBJ1-1; D possibly corresponds to TRBD1 (6 bases). This CDR3 has 18 residues. Germline assignment: CDR1 LNHDA and CDR2 SQIVND (reference sequence). V was trimmed by 3 bases and J by 0 bases, leaving 20 bases between them. The CDR3 coding sequence is TGTGCCAGTAGTATGGTGGCGACAGGAGGAACCATGAACACTGAAGCTTTCTTT. Translation: CASSMVATGGTMNTEAFF.

As DNA, the CDR3 is TGTGCCAGCAGTTCCGGACAGGGCACCGGGGAGCTGTTTTTT. Translated: CASSSGQGTGELFF. This chain links TRBV27 with TRBJ2-2, with 8 bases matching TRBD1. Trimming at V came to 4 bases and at J to 4 bases, leaving 2 bases not matched to a gene. Germline-derived CDR1 and CDR2 are MNHEY and SMNVEV (reference sequence). The CDR3 contains 14 residues.

The chain combines TRBV15 with TRBJ2-1; D gene ambiguous. The length of the CDR3 is 14 residues. V was trimmed by 5 bases and J by 0 bases, leaving 8 bases between them. Germline V lookup: CDR1 LNHNV, CDR2 YYDKDF (reference sequence). CDR3 region: CATSVGNSYNEQFF. CDR3 in DNA: TGTGCCACCAGCGTAGGGAACTCCTACAATGAGCAGTTCTTC. Complete variable domain (other parts from reference TRBV15 and TRBJ2-1): DAMVIQNPRYQVTQFGKPVTLSCSQTLNHNVMYWYQQKSSQAPKLLFHYYDKDFNNEADTPDNFQSRRPNTSFCFLDIRSPGLGDTAMYLCATSVGNSYNEQFFGPGTRLTVL.

The count of this clone is one. V is TRBV7-9 and J is TRBJ2-1, with TRBD2 matching 7 bases. CDR1 is SEHNR, CDR2 FQNEAQ, per germline (reference sequence). V gave up 7 bases and J gave up 5 bases; unmatched junction bases: 11. The CDR3 has 15 residues. CDR3 loop: CASKALAVQDNEQFF. In nucleotides, the CDR3 is TGTGCCAGCAAGGCCCTAGCGGTACAAGACAATGAGCAGTTCTTC.

The V call is TRBV19, the J call TRBJ2-2; possible D gene TRBD2, 6 bases. V lost 6 bases and J lost 0, with 14 bases in between. CDR1 is LNHDA, CDR2 SQIVND, per germline (reference sequence). The CDR3 spans 16 residues. CDR3 amino acids: CASSYTGLSNTGELFF. CDR3 nucleotide sequence: TGTGCCAGTAGCTATACGGGACTCTCGAACACCGGGGAGCTGTTTTTT.

The chain recombines TRBV28 with TRBJ1-5, with no clear D. Trimming took off 3 bases at V and 10 bases at J, with 19 bases between the two ends. From germline, CDR1 is MDHEN and CDR2 SYDVKM. The CDR3 spans 15 residues. CDR3 protein: CASSFWAVSIGPQHF. In DNA, the CDR3 is TGTGCCAGCAGTTTTTGGGCGGTCAGCATAGGACCCCAGCATTTT.

The chain joins TRBV19 to TRBJ1-5; D is possibly TRBD1 (6 bases). This CDR3 has 15 residues. Trimming removed 2 bases at V and 2 bases at J, with 10 bases between. The germline V gene has CDR1 LNHDA and CDR2 SQIVND (reference sequence). CDR3 region: CASSIPGAGNQPQHF. In nucleotides, the CDR3 is TGTGCCAGTAGTATACCAGGGGCAGGCAATCAGCCCCAGCATTTT.

This chain connects TRBV7-8 to TRBJ2-2; D gene unclear. V lost 0 bases and J lost 2, with 10 bases in between. Germline V gene data show CDR1 as SGHVS and CDR2 as FQNEAQ. The CDR3 totals 16 residues. The CDR3 loop is CASSLAFRDNTGELFF. In nucleotides, the CDR3 is TGTGCCAGCAGCTTAGCGTTCAGAGACAACACCGGGGAGCTGTTTTTT.

V usage is TRBV5-7 and J usage is TRBJ2-3, with D possibly TRBD2 on 5 matching bases. TRBV5-7 is an ORF, and what it does is uncertain. Trimming removed 4 bases at V and 0 bases at J, with 9 bases between. This CDR3 contains 14 residues. CDR3 amino acids: CASSPAGSTDTQYF. Here the CDR3 DNA reads TGTGCCAGCAGCCCCGCGGGCAGCACAGATACGCAGTATTTT.

V and J are TRBV23-1 and TRBJ1-5; the D is unclear. TRBV23-1 is marked as an open reading frame, function uncertain. This CDR3 comprises 17 residues. V was pared by 0 bases and J by 5 bases, with 17 bases between. CDR3 loop: CASSQSEGQWRDQPQHF. CDR3 nucleotides: TGCGCCAGCAGTCAATCGGAGGGCCAATGGAGGGATCAGCCCCAGCATTTT.